These 11 T cell receptor beta chains came from one sample sequenced in a study of blood T cell repertoires in COVID-19. The table came from immunoSEQ multiplex PCR; TCRdb's copy has only in-frame clones and leaves some out. The table lists roughly 53,000 clones, less than 85% of them singletons. What was sequenced was peripheral blood. The receptor source for this set is a man between 70 and 80 years old with active COVID-19.

The rearrangement joins TRBV30 to TRBJ2-3; TRBD2 matches at 10 bases. The CDR3 runs 15 residues. Looked up from germline, CDR1 is GTSNPN and CDR2 is SVGIG (reference sequence). V was clipped by 3 bases and J by 0 bases; unmatched bases: 3. In DNA, the CDR3 is TGTGCCTGGAGCGGACTAGCGGCTAGCACAGATACGCAGTATTTT. It codes for CAWSGLAASTDTQYF.

This clone was detected only a few times. This chain links TRBV3-1 (or the pseudogene TRBV3-2) with TRBJ2-7; maybe TRBD1 (6 bases). Germline CDR1 LGHDT, CDR2 YNNKEL (reference sequence). Trimming cost V 4 bases and J 5 bases, with 9 bases left between them. This CDR3 is 12 amino acids long. As DNA, the CDR3 is TGTGCCAGCAGCCTAGGACAGAACGAGCAGTACTTC. The encoded protein is CASSLGQNEQYF.

The V gene is TRBV11-2, the J gene TRBJ1-2; D is perhaps TRBD1 (6 bases). Per the germline V gene, CDR1 is SGHAT and CDR2 is FQNNGV. The V and J ends lost 0 bases and 8 bases respectively, with 16 bases between them. This CDR3 contains 15 residues. The CDR3 is CASSLDLYRARGYTF. The CDR3, as DNA: TGTGCCAGCAGCTTAGATCTTTACAGGGCTAGAGGCTACACCTTC.

V usage is TRBV4-1 and J usage is TRBJ1-1; the match to TRBD1 covers 7 bases. This CDR3 is built from 17 residues. Losses at the gene ends were 1 base for V and 1 base for J; bases not matched to a gene: 9. CDR1 is MGHRA and CDR2 is YSYEKL in the germline V gene. The DNA for the CDR3 is TGCGCCAGCAGCCAAGGCCTCAGGGGGTTCGGGAACACTGAAGCTTTCTTT. Translating it yields CASSQGLRGFGNTEAFF.

The chain recombines TRBV28 with TRBJ1-2; 7 positions agree with TRBD1. J gave up 2 bases and V 2 bases, and 5 bases lay outside the gene matches. This CDR3 is 15 amino acids long. Germline CDR1 and CDR2: MDHEN and SYDVKM. The CDR3 bases are TGTGCCAGCAGTTTAGGGACAGAACGGAACTATGGCTACACCTTC. Translated, it gives CASSLGTERNYGYTF.

The CDR3 DNA follows: TGTGCCAGCTCACCCCGGACGGCGGGAGAGACCCAGTACTTC. It yields the protein CASSPRTAGETQYF. The J gene is TRBJ2-5, the V gene TRBV18; the D gene is possibly TRBD2 (5 bases). This CDR3 spans 14 amino acids. Germline CDR1 reads KGHSH; CDR2 reads LQKENI. V gave up 3 bases and J gave up 4 bases, with 12 bases separating them.

CDR3 sequence (DNA): TGTGCCAGCAGCTTACGGGAGGACTCCTACGAGCAGTACTTC. It yields the protein CASSLREDSYEQYF. The chain links TRBV7-2 to TRBJ2-7; TRBD2 aligns across 7 bases. CDR3 length equals 14 residues. V trimming: 2 bases; J trimming: 0 bases; junction bases outside the gene matches: 1. The germline gives CDR1 SGHTA, CDR2 FQGNSA.

V and J are TRBV7-9 and TRBJ1-1; D gene unclear. V dropped 1 base and J dropped 0 bases, with 15 bases sitting between them. This CDR3 has 17 amino acids. Per the germline V gene, CDR1 is SEHNR and CDR2 is FQNEAQ (reference sequence). This CDR3 reads CASSLGEQESLNTEAFF. The CDR3 bases are TGTGCCAGCAGCTTAGGGGAGCAGGAATCCCTGAACACTGAAGCTTTCTTT.

The chain has TRBV15 and TRBJ2-3; 11 bases align to TRBD1. Germline V gene lookup returns CDR1 LNHNV and CDR2 YYDKDF (reference sequence). The CDR3 loop spans 15 amino acids. The trim removed 0 bases at V and 5 bases at J, leaving 1 base unmatched. CDR3 nucleotides: TGTGCCACCAGCAGAGAAGGGACAGGGGGAGATACGCAGTATTTT. This translates into CATSREGTGGDTQYF.

V is TRBV4-3 and J is TRBJ2-3; D is ambiguous. V was cut by 1 base and J by 7 bases, with 15 bases left in between. Germline CDR1 reads LGHNA; CDR2 reads YSLEER. The CDR3 length is 15 residues. The CDR3 region has the DNA TGCGCCAGCAGCCAAGGGTGGTTGGGCCGATATACGCAGTATTTT. It is translated as CASSQGWLGRYTQYF.

This clone was seen once. This chain uses TRBV2 with TRBJ1-5, with D unresolved. The germline V and J ends were trimmed by 2 bases and 6 bases, with 17 bases remaining between them. The CDR3 has 16 amino acids. CDR1 and CDR2 (germline): SNHLY, FYNNEI. This CDR3 reads CASSELWSDTSQPQHF. The CDR3 DNA reads as TGTGCCAGCAGTGAATTATGGTCAGATACCAGTCAGCCCCAGCATTTT.